The entry below gives a single TCR beta chain sequence along with its context. Its target is not known. This CDR3 spans 11 amino acids. CDR1 is SGHTA and CDR2 is FQGTGA in the germline V gene. V was trimmed by 8 bases and J by 0 bases, leaving 2 bases between them. TCRdb ran MiXCR on the reads and lists one entry per CDR3 protein. The table records around 300,000 distinct CDR3 sequences, roughly 21% of them present only once. This entry comes from a study of T cell repertoires in cytomegalovirus infection. The overall study: CMV epitopes that were recently identified and HLA-C-restricted were used alongside well-studied HLA-B-restricted ones. Evidence of both CMV infection and a matching HLA type came from public TCR beta signatures. Overall study findings and caveats: There were HLA-C-restricted CMV-specific TCR beta clonotypes dominating the ex vivo response. Cumulative public TCR beta family frequency identified CMV carriers with the relevant HLA.

The sample in question was cultured PBMCs, obtained from culture after CMV antigen stimulation. The chain has TRBV7-3 and TRBJ2-4; D ambiguous. This receptor was obtained from a human donor in good health (CMV status not recorded). Some clones in this sample may be carry-over from other donors' samples. As DNA, the CDR3 is TGTGCCAGCGGAGCCAAAAACATTCAGTACTTC. Its translation is CASGAKNIQYF.